This is a list of T cell receptor beta chains from one sample in a study of a mutant IDH1 vaccine in newly diagnosed glioma. Antigens of these TCRs are unknown. Clones were sequenced by immunoSEQ multiplex PCR, and TCRdb holds only the in-frame ones, with some missing. Of around 60,000 clones in the sample, about 88% are singletons; the top ten hold under 2%. The starting material was PBMCs, obtained from a glioma patient whose treatment included an IDH1 peptide vaccine. These TCRs come from a middle-aged man with glioma. Each CDR3 is given with its conserved first and last residue. D genes are given only for firm matches.

j_call | v_call | d_call | cdr3_aa | cdr3_nt
TRBJ2-3 | TRBV29-1 | NA | CSVIPGIGTDTQYF | TGCAGCGTTATCCCTGGGATTGGCACAGATACGCAGTATTTT
TRBJ2-5 | TRBV30 | NA | CAWSVRQLASETQYF | TGTGCCTGGAGTGTACGCCAACTAGCCTCGGAGACCCAGTACTTC
TRBJ2-1 | TRBV9 | TRBD2 | CASSALAGAEYNEQFF | TGTGCCAGCAGCGCACTAGCGGGAGCGGAGTACAATGAGCAGTTCTTC
TRBJ1-1 | TRBV7-2 | NA | CASRPQWTEAFF | TGTGCCAGCAGGCCTCAGTGGACTGAAGCTTTCTTT
TRBJ2-3 | TRBV2 | NA | CASNDGQTDTQYF | TGTGCCAGCAATGACGGACAGACAGATACGCAGTATTTT
TRBJ2-1 | TRBV29-1 | NA | CSICTGTPSPNEQFF | TGCAGCATCTGCACTGGGACCCCGTCGCCAAATGAGCAGTTCTTC
TRBJ2-7 | TRBV28 | NA | CASSLVGVHEQYF | TGTGCCAGCAGTTTAGTCGGGGTCCACGAGCAGTACTTC
TRBJ2-1 | TRBV7-6 | TRBD2 | CASSLGPGGYNEQFF | TGTGCCAGCAGCTTAGGTCCGGGGGGTTACAATGAGCAGTTCTTC
TRBJ2-2 | TRBV5-4 | NA | CASSLARGFDTGELFF | TGTGCCAGCAGCTTGGCCCGGGGATTCGACACCGGGGAGCTGTTTTTT
TRBJ1-3 | TRBV5-5 | TRBD1 | CASSPQGTASGNTIYF | TGTGCCAGCAGCCCCCAAGGGACAGCCTCTGGAAACACCATATATTTT
TRBJ2-3 | TRBV4-2 | NA | CASSQDRWAPDTQYF | TGTGCCAGCAGCCAAGATCGCTGGGCCCCAGATACGCAGTATTTT
TRBJ1-1 | TRBV27 | TRBD1 | CASSRTGLATEAFF | TGTGCCAGCAGTCGGACAGGGTTAGCCACTGAAGCTTTCTTT
TRBJ1-5 | TRBV5-1 | NA | CASSLGQGSNQPQHF | TGCGCCAGCAGCTTGGGGCAGGGGAGCAATCAGCCCCAGCATTTT
TRBJ2-1 | TRBV11-3 | NA | CASSLGSYNEQFF | TGTGCCAGCAGCTTAGGGTCCTACAATGAGCAGTTCTTC
TRBJ2-2 | TRBV5-1 | TRBD1 | CASSRGQGNTGELFF | TGCGCCAGCAGCAGGGGACAGGGGAACACCGGGGAGCTGTTTTTT
TRBJ1-6 | TRBV28 | TRBD1 | CASRRTGNSPLHF | TGTGCCAGCAGACGGACAGGGAATTCACCCCTCCACTTT
TRBJ2-6 | TRBV27 | NA | CASSLVPTASGANVLTF | TGTGCCAGCAGTTTGGTCCCCACAGCTTCTGGGGCCAACGTCCTGACTTTC
TRBJ1-2 | TRBV2 | NA | CASSEAMAGRGYTF | TGTGCCAGCAGTGAAGCGATGGCAGGGAGAGGCTACACCTTC
TRBJ1-3 | TRBV4-1 | TRBD1 | CASSQSRQGSGNTIYF | TGCGCCAGCAGCCAATCCCGACAGGGTTCTGGAAACACCATATATTTT
TRBJ2-3 | TRBV7-2 | NA | CASSRLANSAPDTQYF | TGTGCCAGCAGTCGTCTAGCGAATTCCGCCCCGGATACGCAGTATTTT